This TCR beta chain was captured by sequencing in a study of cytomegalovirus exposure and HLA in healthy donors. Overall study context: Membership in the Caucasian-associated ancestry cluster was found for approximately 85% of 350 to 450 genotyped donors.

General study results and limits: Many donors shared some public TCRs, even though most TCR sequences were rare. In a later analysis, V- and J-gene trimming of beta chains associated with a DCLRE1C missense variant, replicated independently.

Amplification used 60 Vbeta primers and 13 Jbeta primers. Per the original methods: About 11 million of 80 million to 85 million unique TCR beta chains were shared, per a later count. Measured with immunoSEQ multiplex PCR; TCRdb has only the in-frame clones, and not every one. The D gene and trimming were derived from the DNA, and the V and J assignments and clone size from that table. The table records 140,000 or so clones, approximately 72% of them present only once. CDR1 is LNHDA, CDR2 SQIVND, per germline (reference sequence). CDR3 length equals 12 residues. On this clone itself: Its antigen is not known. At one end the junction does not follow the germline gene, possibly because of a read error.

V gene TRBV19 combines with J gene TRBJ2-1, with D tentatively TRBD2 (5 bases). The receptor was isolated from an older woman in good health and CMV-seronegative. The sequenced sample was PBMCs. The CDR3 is CASTPGLSSLVF. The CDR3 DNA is TGTGCCAGTACCCCAGGACTCTCTAGCCTGGTCTTC.